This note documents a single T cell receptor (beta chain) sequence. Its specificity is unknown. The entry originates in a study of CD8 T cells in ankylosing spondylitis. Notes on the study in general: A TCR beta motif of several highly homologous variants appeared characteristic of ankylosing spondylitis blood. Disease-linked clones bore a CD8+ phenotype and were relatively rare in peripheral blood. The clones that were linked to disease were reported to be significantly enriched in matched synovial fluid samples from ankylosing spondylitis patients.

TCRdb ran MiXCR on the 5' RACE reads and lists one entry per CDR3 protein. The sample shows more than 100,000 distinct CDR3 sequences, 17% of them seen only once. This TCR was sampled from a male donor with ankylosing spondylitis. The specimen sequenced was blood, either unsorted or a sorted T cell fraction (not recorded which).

Written as DNA, the CDR3 is TGTGCCAGCAGTTTAACAGGGCTTATTCCTAGCACAGATACGCAGTATTTT. Translation gives CASSLTGLIPSTDTQYF. The rearrangement joins TRBV27 to TRBJ2-3; D is possibly TRBD1 (6 bases). The CDR3 loop spans 17 amino acids. The V end lost 2 bases, the J end lost 0 bases, and 15 bases lay between the germline ends. Germline V gives CDR1 MNHEY, CDR2 SMNVEV (reference sequence).